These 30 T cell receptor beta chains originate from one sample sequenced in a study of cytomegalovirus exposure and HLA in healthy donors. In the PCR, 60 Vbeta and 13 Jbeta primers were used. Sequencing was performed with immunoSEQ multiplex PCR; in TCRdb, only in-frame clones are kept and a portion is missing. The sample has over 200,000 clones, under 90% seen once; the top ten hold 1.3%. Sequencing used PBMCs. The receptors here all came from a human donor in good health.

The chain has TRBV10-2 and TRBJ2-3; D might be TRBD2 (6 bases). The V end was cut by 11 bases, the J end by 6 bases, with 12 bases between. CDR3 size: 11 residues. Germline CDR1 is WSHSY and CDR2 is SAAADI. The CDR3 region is CAGGGADTQYF. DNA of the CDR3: TGCGCCGGGGGAGGAGCGGATACGCAGTATTTT.

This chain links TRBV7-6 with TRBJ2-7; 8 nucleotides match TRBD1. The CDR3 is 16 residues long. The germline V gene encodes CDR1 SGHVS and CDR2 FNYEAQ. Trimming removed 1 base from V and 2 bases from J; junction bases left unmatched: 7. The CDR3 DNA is TGTGCCAGCAGCTTAGAGCCAGACAGGGGCCCCTACGAGCAGTACTTC. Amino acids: CASSLEPDRGPYEQYF.

This CDR3 reads CATSRVYNQPQHF. CDR3 nucleotides: TGTGCCACCAGCAGAGTTTACAATCAGCCCCAGCATTTT. The rearrangement links TRBV15 to TRBJ1-5, with unresolved D. V was cut by 1 base and J by 3 bases, with 4 bases left in between. CDR1 is LNHNV and CDR2 is YYDKDF in the germline V gene (reference sequence). The CDR3 runs to 13 residues.

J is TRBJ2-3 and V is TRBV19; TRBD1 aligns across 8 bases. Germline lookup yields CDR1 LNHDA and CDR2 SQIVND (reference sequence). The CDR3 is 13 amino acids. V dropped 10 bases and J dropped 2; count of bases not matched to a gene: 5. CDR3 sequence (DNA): TGTGCCATCAGGGACAGGATCACAGATACGCAGTATTTT. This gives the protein CAIRDRITDTQYF.

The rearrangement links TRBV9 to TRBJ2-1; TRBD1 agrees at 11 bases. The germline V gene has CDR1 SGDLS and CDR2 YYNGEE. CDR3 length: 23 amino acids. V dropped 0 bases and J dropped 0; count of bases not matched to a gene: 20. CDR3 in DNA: TGTGCCAGCAGCGTAGCTCAGAACCGGGACAGGGGGTTCTATACGAGCTCCTACAATGAGCAGTTCTTC. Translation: CASSVAQNRDRGFYTSSYNEQFF.

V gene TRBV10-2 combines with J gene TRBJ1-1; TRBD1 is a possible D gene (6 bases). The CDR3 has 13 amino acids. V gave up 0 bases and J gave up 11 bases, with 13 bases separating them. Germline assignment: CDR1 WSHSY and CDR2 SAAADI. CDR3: CASSESSDRVAFF. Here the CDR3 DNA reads TGCGCCAGCAGTGAGTCTTCGGACAGAGTGGCTTTCTTT.

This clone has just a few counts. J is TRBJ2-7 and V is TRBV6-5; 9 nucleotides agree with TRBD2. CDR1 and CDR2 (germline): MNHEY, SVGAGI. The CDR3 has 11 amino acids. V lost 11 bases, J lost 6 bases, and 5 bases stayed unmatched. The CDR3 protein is CASAGGREQYF. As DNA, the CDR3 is TGTGCCTCCGCGGGGGGGCGCGAGCAGTACTTC.

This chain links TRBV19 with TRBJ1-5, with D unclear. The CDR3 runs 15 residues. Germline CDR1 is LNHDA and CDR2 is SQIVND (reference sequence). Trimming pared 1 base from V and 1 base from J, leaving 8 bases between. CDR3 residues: CASSIAGRSNQPQHF. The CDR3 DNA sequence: TGTGCCAGTAGTATAGCGGGTCGCAGCAATCAGCCCCAGCATTTT.

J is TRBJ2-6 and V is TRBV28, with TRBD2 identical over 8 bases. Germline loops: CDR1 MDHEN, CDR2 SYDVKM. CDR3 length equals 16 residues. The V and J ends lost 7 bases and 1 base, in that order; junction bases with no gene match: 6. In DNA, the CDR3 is TGTGCCAGCACCTCGGGGGGGACTTCTGGGGCCAACGTCCTGACTTTC. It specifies CASTSGGTSGANVLTF. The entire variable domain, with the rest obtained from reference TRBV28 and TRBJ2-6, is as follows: DVKVTQSSRYLVKRTGEKVFLECVQDMDHENMFWYRQDPGLGLRLIYFSYDVKMKEKGDIPEGYSVSREKKERFSLILESASTNQTSMYLCASTSGGTSGANVLTFGAGSRLTVL.

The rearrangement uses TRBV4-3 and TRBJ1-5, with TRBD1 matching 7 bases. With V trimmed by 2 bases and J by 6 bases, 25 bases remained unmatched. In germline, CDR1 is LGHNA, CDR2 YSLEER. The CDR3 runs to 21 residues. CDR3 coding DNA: TGCGCCAGCAGCCAACACAAACGGGTCTACAGGGGATTTCATAATAGTCAGCCCCAGCATTTT. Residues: CASSQHKRVYRGFHNSQPQHF.

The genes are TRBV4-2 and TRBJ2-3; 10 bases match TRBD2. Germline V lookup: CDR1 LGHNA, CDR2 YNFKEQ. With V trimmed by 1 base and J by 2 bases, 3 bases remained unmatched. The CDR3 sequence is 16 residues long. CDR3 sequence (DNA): TGTGCCAGCAGCCAAGGACTAGCGGGCCCCACAGATACGCAGTATTTT. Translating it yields CASSQGLAGPTDTQYF.

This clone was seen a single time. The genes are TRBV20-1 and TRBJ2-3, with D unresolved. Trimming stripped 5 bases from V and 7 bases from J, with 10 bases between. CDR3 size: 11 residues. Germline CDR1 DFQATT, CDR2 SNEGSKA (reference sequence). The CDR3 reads CSAETPYTQYF. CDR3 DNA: TGCAGTGCTGAGACTCCTTATACGCAGTATTTT.

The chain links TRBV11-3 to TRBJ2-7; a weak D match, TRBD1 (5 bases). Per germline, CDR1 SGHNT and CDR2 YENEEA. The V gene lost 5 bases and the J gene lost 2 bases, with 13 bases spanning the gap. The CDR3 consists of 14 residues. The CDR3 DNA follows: TGTGCCAGCAGCACCCGACAGAGCCCCTACGAGCAGTACTTC. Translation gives CASSTRQSPYEQYF. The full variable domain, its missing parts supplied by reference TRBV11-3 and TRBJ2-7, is EAGVVQSPRYKIIEKKQPVAFWCNPISGHNTLYWYLQNLGQGPELLIRYENEEAVDDSQLPKDRFSAERLKGVDSTLKIQPAELGDSAVYLCASSTRQSPYEQYFGPGTRLTVT.

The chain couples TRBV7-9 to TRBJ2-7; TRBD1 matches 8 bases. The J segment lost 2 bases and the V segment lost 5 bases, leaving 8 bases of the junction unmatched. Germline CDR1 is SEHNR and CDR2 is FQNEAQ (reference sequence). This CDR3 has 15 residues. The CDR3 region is CASSTRTGSTYEQYF. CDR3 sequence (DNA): TGTGCCAGCAGCACTCGGACAGGGAGTACCTACGAGCAGTACTTC.

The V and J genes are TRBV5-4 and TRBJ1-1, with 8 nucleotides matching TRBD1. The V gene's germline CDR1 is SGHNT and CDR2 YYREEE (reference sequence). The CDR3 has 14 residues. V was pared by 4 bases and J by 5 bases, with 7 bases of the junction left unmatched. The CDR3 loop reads CASSDGQGGTEAFF. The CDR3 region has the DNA TGTGCCAGCAGCGATGGACAGGGCGGGACTGAAGCTTTCTTT.

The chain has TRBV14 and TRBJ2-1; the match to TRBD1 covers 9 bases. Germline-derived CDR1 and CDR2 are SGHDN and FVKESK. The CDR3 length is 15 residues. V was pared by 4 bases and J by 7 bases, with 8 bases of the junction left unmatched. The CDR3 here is CASSLGTGNGNEQFF. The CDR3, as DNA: TGTGCCAGCAGCCTCGGGACAGGGAACGGGAATGAGCAGTTCTTC.

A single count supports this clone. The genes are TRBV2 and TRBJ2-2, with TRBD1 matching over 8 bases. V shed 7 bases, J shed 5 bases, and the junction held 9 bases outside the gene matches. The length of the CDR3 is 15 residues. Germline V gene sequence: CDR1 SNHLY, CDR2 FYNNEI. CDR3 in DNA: TGTGCCAGCACTCCGGGACAGGCTTTAACCGGGGAGCTGTTTTTT. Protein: CASTPGQALTGELFF.

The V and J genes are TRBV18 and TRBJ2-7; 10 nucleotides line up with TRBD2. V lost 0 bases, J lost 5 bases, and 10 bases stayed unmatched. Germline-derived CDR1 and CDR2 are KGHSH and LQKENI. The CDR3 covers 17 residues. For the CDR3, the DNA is TGTGCCAGCTCACCACCGAACGGAGCGGGAGGGCAGCACGAGCAGTACTTC. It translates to CASSPPNGAGGQHEQYF.

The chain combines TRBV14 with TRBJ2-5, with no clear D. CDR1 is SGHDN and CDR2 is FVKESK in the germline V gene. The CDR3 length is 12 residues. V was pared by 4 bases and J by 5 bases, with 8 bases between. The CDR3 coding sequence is TGTGCCAGCAGCCCTTTGGGCGAGACCCAGTACTTC. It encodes CASSPLGETQYF.

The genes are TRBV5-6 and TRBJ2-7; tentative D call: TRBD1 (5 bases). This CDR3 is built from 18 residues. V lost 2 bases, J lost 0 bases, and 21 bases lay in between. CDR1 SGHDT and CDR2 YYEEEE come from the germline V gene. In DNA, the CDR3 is TGTGCCAGCAGCTTCCTTTCCCAGGGCAGATACAGCTCCTACGAGCAGTACTTC. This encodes CASSFLSQGRYSSYEQYF.

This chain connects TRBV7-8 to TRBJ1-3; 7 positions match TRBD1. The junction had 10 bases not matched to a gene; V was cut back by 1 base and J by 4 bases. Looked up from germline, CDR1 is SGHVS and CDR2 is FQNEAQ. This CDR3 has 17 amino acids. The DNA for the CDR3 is TGTGCCAGCAGCTTAGATCGTTTGGGGACAGCCGGAAACACCATATATTTT. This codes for CASSLDRLGTAGNTIYF. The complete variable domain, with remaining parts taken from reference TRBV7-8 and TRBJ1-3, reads GAGVSQSPRYKVAKRGQDVALRCDPISGHVSLFWYQQALGQGPEFLTYFQNEAQLDKSGLPSDRFFAERPEGSVSTLKIQRTQQEDSAVYLCASSLDRLGTAGNTIYFGEGSWLTVV.

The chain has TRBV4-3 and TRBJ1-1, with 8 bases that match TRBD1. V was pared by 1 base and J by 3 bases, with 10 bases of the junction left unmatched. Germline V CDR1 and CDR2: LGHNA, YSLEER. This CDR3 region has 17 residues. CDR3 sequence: CASSQALWTGRDTEAFF. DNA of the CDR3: TGCGCCAGCAGCCAAGCCCTGTGGACAGGGAGGGACACTGAAGCTTTCTTT.

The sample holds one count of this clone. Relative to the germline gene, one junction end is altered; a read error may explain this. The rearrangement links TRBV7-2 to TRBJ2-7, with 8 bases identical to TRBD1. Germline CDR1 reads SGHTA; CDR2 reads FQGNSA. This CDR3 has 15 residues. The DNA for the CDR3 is TGTGCCGGCAGCTCTCGGGCAGGGGGCGCATACGAGCAGTACTTC. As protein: CAGSSRAGGAYEQYF.

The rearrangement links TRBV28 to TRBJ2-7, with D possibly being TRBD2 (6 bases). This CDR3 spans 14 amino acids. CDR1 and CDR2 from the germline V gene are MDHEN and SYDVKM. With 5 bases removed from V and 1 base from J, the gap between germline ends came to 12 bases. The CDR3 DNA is TGTGCCAGCAGTGGGGGGAAAGGTTCCTACGAGCAGTACTTC. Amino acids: CASSGGKGSYEQYF.

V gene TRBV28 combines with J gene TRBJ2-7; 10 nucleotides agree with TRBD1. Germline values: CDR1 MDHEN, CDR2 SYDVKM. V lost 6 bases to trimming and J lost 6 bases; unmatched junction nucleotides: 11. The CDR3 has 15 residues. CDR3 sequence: CASRLTFDRGREQYF. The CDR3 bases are TGTGCCAGCAGACTAACCTTTGACAGGGGGCGCGAGCAGTACTTC.

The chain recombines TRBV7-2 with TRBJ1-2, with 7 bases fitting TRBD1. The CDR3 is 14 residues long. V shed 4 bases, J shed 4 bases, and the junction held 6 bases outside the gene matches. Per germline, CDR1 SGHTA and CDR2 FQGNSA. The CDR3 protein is CASSSTGEGYGYTF. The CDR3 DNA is TGTGCCAGCAGCTCCACAGGGGAAGGCTATGGCTACACCTTC.

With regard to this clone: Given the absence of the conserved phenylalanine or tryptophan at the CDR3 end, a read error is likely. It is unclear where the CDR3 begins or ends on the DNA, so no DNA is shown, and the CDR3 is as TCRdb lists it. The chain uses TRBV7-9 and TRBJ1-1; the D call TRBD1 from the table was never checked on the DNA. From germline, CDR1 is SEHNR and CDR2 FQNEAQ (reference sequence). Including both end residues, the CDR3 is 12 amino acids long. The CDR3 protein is CSSSLEAGARCN.

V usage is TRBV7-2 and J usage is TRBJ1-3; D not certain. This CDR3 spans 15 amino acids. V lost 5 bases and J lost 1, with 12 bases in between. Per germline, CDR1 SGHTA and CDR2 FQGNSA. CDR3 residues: CASSPGMGSGNTIYF. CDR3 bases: TGTGCCAGCAGCCCGGGGATGGGTTCTGGAAACACCATATATTTT.

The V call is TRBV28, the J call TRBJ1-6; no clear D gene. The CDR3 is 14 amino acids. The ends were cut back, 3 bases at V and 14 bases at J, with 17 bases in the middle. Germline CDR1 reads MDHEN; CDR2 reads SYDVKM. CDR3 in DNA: TGTGCCAGCAGTTTTAACATGGTCCAAAGAACCCTCCACTTT. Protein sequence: CASSFNMVQRTLHF.

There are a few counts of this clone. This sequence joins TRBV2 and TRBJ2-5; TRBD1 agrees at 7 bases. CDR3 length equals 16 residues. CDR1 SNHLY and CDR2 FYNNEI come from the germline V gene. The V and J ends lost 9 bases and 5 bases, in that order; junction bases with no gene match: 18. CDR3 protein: CASAPGQSIRGETQYF. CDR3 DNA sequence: TGTGCCAGTGCCCCGGGACAGTCAATTCGAGGGGAGACCCAGTACTTC.